The following is a TCR beta chain sequence with its context. The source of the sample is a study of shared clonotypes between healthy human individuals. TCRdb's copy holds only in-frame clones and misses some; the assay was immunoSEQ multiplex PCR. The sample shows approximately 350,000 clones, approximately 79% of them seen only once. The germline V gene has CDR1 SGHTA and CDR2 FQGTGA. The ends lost 0 bases at V and 7 bases at J; junction bases unmatched: 10. The CDR3 has 18 residues. The clonotype originates from a man younger than 45 in good health. Sequencing used memory CD4+ T cells sorted from blood. Subset: CD45RA-negative fraction. V usage is TRBV7-3 and J usage is TRBJ2-1; 12 nucleotides align to TRBD2. CDR3 in DNA: TGTGCCAGCAGCTTAACCCGTCTAGCGGGAGGGCCTCGGAATGAGCAGTTCTTC. Its translation is CASSLTRLAGGPRNEQFF. Full variable domain (remainder filled in from reference TRBV7-3 and TRBJ2-1): GAGVSQTPSNKVTEKGKYVELRCDPISGHTALYWYRQSLGQGPEFLIYFQGTGAADDSGLPNDRFFAVRPEGSVSTLKIQRTERGDSAVYLCASSLTRLAGGPRNEQFFGPGTRLTVL.